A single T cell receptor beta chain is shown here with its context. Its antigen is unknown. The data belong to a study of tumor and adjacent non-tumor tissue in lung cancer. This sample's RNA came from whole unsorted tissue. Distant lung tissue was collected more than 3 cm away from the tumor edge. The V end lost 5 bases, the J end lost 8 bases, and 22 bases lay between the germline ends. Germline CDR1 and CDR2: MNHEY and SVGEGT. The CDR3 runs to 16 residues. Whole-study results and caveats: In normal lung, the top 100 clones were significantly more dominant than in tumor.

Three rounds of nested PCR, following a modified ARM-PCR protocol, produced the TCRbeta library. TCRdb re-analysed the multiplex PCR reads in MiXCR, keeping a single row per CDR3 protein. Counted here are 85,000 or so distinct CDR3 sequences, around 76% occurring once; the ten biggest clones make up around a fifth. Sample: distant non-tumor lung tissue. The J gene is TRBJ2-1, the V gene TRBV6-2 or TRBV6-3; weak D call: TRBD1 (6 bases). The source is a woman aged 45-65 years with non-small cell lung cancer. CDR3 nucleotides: TGTGCCAGCAGTACCTTTACCTGGACAGCTATCGATGAGCAGTTCTTC. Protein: CASSTFTWTAIDEQFF.